Below, one T cell receptor (beta chain) is given with its context. This sample was included in a study of blood T cell repertoires in COVID-19. This CDR3 region has 16 residues. Trimming removed 6 bases from V and 0 bases from J; junction bases left unmatched: 8. Looked up from germline, CDR1 is SGHKS and CDR2 is YYEKEE (reference sequence). Clones were read by immunoSEQ multiplex PCR, and TCRdb kept only the in-frame ones, dropping some. In the table there are around 250,000 clones, roughly 86% of which are singletons. Sequenced: peripheral blood. The chain has TRBV5-5 and TRBJ2-5; 10 nucleotides agree with TRBD2. The receptor's source is a woman aged 55-70 years who had recovered from COVID-19. The chain's CDR3 is CASIILSGGYQETQYF. In DNA form, the CDR3 reads TGTGCCAGCATCATACTTAGCGGGGGGTACCAAGAGACCCAGTACTTC.